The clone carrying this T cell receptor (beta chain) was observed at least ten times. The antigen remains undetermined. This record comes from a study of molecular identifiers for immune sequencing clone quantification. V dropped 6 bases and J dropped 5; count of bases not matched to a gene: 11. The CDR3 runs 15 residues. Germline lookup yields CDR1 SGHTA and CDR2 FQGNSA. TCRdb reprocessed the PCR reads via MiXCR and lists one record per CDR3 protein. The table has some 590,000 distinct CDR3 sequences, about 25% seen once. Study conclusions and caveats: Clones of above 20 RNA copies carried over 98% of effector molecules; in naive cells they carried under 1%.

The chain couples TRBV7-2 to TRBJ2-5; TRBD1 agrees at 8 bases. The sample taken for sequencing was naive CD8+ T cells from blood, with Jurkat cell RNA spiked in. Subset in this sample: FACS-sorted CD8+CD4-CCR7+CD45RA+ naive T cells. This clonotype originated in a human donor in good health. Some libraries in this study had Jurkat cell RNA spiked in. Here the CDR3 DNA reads TGTGCCAGCAGTAAAGGGCGGAGGGACAGGGAGACCCAGTACTTC. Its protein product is CASSKGRRDRETQYF.